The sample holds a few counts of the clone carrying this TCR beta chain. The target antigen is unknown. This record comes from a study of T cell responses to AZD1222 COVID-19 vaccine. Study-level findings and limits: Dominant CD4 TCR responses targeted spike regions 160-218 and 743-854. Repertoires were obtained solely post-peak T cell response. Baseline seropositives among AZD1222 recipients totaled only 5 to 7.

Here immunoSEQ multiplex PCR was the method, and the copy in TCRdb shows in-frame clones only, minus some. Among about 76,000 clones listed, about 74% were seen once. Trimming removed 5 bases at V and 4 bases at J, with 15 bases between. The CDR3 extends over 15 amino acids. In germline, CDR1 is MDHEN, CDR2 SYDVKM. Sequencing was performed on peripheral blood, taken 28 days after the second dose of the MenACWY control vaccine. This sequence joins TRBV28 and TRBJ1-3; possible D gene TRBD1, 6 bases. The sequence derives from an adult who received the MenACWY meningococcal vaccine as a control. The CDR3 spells CASSRRQAAGNTIYF. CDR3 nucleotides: TGTGCCAGCAGTCGTAGACAGGCGGCAGGAAACACCATATATTTT.